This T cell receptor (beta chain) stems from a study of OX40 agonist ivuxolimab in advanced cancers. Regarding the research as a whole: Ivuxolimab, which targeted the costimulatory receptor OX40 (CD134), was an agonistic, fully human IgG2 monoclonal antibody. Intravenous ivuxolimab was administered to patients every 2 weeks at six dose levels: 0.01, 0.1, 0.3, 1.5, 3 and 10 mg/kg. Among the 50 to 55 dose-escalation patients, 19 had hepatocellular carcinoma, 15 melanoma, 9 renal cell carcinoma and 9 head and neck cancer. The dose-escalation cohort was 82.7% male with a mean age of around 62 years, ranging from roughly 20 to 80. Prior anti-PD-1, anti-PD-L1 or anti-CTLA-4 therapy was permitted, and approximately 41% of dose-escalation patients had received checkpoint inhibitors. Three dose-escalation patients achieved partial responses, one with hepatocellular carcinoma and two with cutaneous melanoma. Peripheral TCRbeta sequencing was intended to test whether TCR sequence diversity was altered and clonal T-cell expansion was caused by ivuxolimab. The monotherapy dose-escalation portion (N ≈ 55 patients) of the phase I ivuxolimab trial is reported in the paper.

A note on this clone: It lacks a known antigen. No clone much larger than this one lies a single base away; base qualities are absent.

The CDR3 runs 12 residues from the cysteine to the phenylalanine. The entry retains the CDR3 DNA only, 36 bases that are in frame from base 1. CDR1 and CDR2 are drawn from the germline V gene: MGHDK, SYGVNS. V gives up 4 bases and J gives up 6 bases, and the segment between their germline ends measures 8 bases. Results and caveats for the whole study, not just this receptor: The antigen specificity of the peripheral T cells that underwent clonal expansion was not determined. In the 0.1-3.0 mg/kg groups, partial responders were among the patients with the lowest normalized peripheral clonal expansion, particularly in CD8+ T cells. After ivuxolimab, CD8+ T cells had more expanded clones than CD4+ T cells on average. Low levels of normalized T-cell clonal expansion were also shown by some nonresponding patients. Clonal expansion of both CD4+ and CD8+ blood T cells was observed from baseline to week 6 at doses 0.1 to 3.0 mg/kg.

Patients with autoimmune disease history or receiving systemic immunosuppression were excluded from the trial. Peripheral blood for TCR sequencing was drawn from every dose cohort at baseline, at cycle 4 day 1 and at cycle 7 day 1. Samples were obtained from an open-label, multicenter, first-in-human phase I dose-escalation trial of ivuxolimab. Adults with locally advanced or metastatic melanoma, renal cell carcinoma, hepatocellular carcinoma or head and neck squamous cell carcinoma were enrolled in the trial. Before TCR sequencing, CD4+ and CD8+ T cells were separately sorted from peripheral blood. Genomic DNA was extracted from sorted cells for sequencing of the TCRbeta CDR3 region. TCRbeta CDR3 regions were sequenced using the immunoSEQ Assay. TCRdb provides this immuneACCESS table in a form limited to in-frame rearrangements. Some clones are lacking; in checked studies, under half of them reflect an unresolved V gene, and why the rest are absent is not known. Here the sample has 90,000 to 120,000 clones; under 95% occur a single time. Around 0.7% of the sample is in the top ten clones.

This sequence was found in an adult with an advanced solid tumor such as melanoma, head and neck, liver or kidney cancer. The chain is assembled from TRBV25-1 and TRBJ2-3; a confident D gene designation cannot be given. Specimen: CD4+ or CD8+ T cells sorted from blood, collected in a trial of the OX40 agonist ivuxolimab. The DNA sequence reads TGTGCCAGCAGTGGGGGTGCGGATACGCAGTATTTT. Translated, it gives CASSGGADTQYF.